The sequence of this T cell receptor (beta chain) was determined in a study of T cell repertoires in cytomegalovirus infection. Germline CDR1 and CDR2: SGHDT and YYEEEE. This CDR3 spans 14 amino acids. Trimming cost V 4 bases and J 6 bases, with 16 bases left between them. TCRdb re-called the reads with MiXCR, one entry per CDR3 protein. Among over 85,000 distinct CDR3 sequences listed, about 15% were seen once. The TCR was taken from a human donor in good health (CMV status not recorded). Some clones in this sample may be carry-over from other donors' samples. Sequencing used PBMCs. The chain links TRBV5-6 to TRBJ1-1; the D is unclear. Here the CDR3 reads CASSIPSLTAEAFF. The CDR3 coding sequence is TGTGCCAGCAGCATTCCCTCGCTAACGGCTGAAGCTTTCTTT.